This T cell receptor beta chain was captured in a study of vaccination and CD4 T cells after COVID-19. Study summary: Six males and four females constituted the convalescent cohort, two of whom were Hispanic. Overlapping SARS-CoV-2, HCoV-NL63, HCoV-OC43 and HCoV-229E spike peptides were used to stimulate cells. Convalescent patients gave post-COVID blood a median about 100 days post-diagnosis, range 35 to 161.

Treatment denoted: 10-day PBMC culture with coronavirus spike peptide pools or control peptides (ViraFEST assay). Prior to the COVID-19 pandemic (2011-2018), the unexposed donor's CD4+ T cells were collected. Expanded clonotypes were found by TCR sequencing after peptide-pool stimulation (ViraFEST). CDR1 and CDR2 (germline): ENHRY, SYGVKD. The ends lost 3 bases at V and 3 bases at J; junction bases unmatched: 2. The CDR3 length is 14 residues. This clonotype was counted a few times. Its target is unknown. Oncomine TCR Beta short-read sequencing was applied to DNA from cultured CD4+ T cells. TCRdb fed the PCR reads into MiXCR, producing one record per CDR3 protein. Of roughly 7,700 distinct CDR3 sequences listed, 45% to 65% were seen once; the top ten hold around 12%.

This TCR was recovered from a human donor in good health. The source material was CD4+ T cells from blood, cultured in vitro. The V gene is TRBV10-3, the J gene TRBJ2-3; 8 bases align to TRBD2. CDR3 residues: CAISDERETDTQYF. CDR3 sequence (DNA): TGTGCCATCAGTGATGAGCGGGAGACAGATACGCAGTATTTT.